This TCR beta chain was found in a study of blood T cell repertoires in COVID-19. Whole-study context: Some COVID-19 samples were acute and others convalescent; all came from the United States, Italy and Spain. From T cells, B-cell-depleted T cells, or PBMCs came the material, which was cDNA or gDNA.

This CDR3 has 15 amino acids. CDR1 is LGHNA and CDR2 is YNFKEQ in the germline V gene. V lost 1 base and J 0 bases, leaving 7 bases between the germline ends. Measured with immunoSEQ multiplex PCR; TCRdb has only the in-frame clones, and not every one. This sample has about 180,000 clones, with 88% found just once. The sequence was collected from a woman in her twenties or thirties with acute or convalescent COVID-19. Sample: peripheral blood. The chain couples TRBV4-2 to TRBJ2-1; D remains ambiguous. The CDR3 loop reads CASSQVLDSYNEQFF. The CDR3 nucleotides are TGTGCCAGCAGCCAAGTGCTAGACTCCTACAATGAGCAGTTCTTC.